This T cell receptor (beta chain) was identified in a study of T cells in Graves' hyperthyroidism and ophthalmopathy. General study results and limits: Blood held most thyroid clonotypes expanded above 0.001 frequency. Ophthalmopathy, as predicted by the model, came a median around 7 months after the prediction. Ophthalmopathy was separated from stable hyperthyroidism by a 13 V-J model.

The CDR3 has 16 amino acids. Germline values: CDR1 SGHRS, CDR2 YFSETQ. Germline trimming cut 3 bases from V and 2 bases from J; bases unmatched to any gene: 8. This clonotype was observed a few times. The antigen is not known. Pregnant or lactating patients were excluded, as were those with uncontrolled infection or other autoimmune disease. Using RNA transcripts as the source, TCR beta CDR3 regions were amplified. Initially, a first-round RT-PCR of the TCR CDR3 employed the HTBI primer set. TCRdb itself ran the multiplex PCR reads through MiXCR, one entry per CDR3 protein. The data hold approximately 400,000 distinct CDR3 sequences, with over 13% observed a single time.

This chain links TRBV5-1 with TRBJ2-7; 10 nucleotides agree with TRBD1. This clonotype was sampled from a man aged 50-60 years with Graves' ophthalmopathy. The sequencing sample was made of blood. As DNA, the CDR3 is TGCGCCAGCAGCTGGTTACCGGGACAGGGGACCTACGAGCAGTACTTC. This translates into CASSWLPGQGTYEQYF.